The 8 T cell receptor beta chains listed next were all sequenced from one sample in a study of response to subunit inactivated influenza vaccine. TCRdb re-derived calls from the RT-PCR reads in MiXCR, one entry per CDR3 protein. The sample lists around 480,000 distinct CDR3 sequences, more than 15% occurring once. The specimen was CD4+ T cells sorted from PBMCs, collected less than 30 months after vaccination. These receptors all stem from a man aged 45 to 70 who received an inactivated influenza vaccine.

This chain uses TRBV6-1 with TRBJ2-7; the match to TRBD2 covers 11 bases. The V segment lost 6 bases and the J segment 2 bases; nucleotides outside the gene matches: 9. The germline gives CDR1 MNHNS, CDR2 SASEGT. The CDR3 spans 16 residues. As DNA, the CDR3 is TGTGCCAGCAGGCCTCCGGGACTAGCGGAGACCTACGAGCAGTACTTC. This codes for CASRPPGLAETYEQYF.

In this sample, this clonotype turned up once. The chain carries TRBV7-2 and TRBJ2-7; 14 nucleotides align to TRBD2. CDR1 and CDR2 (germline): SGHTA, FQGNSA. The CDR3 is 18 residues long. Trimming at V came to 0 bases and at J to 0 bases, leaving 4 bases not matched to a gene. CDR3 protein: CASSLAMTSGGASYEQYF. CDR3 DNA sequence: TGTGCCAGCAGCTTAGCGATGACTAGCGGGGGGGCCTCCTACGAGCAGTACTTC.

The V gene is TRBV2, the J gene TRBJ1-5, with D perhaps matching TRBD1 (6 bases). CDR1 is SNHLY and CDR2 is FYNNEI in the germline V gene. Trimming took off 7 bases at V and 2 bases at J, with 21 bases between the two ends. This CDR3 is built from 17 residues. The CDR3 reads CASTGGQRGGGNQPQHF. The CDR3 coding sequence is TGTGCCAGCACCGGGGGGCAACGCGGCGGGGGCAATCAGCCCCAGCATTTT.

The sample holds a few counts of this clonotype. CDR3 residues: CASSLGPRAGYEQFF. The CDR3 DNA sequence: TGTGCCAGCAGCTTGGGCCCTCGAGCGGGGTATGAGCAGTTCTTC. This chain connects TRBV7-2 to TRBJ2-1; 7 nucleotides line up with TRBD2. CDR1 and CDR2 (germline): SGHTA, FQGNSA. The V gene end was trimmed by 3 bases and the J gene end by 8 bases; junction bases not matched to a gene: 10. This CDR3 spans 15 amino acids.

This clonotype has more than one count but fewer than ten. This chain connects TRBV10-3 to TRBJ2-6; TRBD1 agrees at 9 bases. CDR3 length: 17 residues. CDR1 ENHRY and CDR2 SYGVKD come from the germline V gene. V lost 7 bases and J lost 4; bases outside the gene matches: 11. CDR3 sequence reads: CAINPDRGAAGANVLTF. CDR3 bases: TGTGCCATCAATCCGGACAGGGGTGCGGCCGGGGCCAACGTCCTGACTTTC.

Only a few counts were recorded for this clonotype. The rearrangement uses TRBV3-1 and TRBJ2-5; 7 bases map to TRBD2. This CDR3 region has 15 residues. The V segment lost 0 bases and the J segment 5 bases; nucleotides outside the gene matches: 6. Germline assignment: CDR1 LGHDT and CDR2 YNNKEL (reference sequence). CDR3 loop: CASSQDFAGEETQYF. The DNA of the CDR3 is TGTGCCAGCAGCCAAGATTTTGCGGGAGAGGAGACCCAGTACTTC.

This clonotype was seen a few times. The V call is TRBV18, the J call TRBJ2-5, with D perhaps matching TRBD2 (5 bases). Trimming shortened V by 1 base and J by 2 bases, and 14 bases separated the two germline ends. There are 16 residues in the CDR3. The germline V gene encodes CDR1 KGHSH and CDR2 LQKENI. CDR3 loop: CASSPRRRGGQETQYF. The DNA for the CDR3 is TGTGCCAGCTCACCACGTCGGCGTGGAGGACAAGAGACCCAGTACTTC. Combining the CDR3 with reference TRBV18 and TRBJ2-5 gives the whole variable domain NAGVMQNPRHLVRRRGQEARLRCSPMKGHSHVYWYRQLPEEGLKFMVYLQKENIIDESGMPKERFSAEFPKEGPSILRIQQVVRGDSAAYFCASSPRRRGGQETQYFGPGTRLLVL.

The table lists this clonotype with many counts. The chain couples TRBV5-1 to TRBJ2-7, with 10 nucleotides matching TRBD2. This CDR3 is 13 amino acids long. V trimming: 2 bases; J trimming: 5 bases; junction bases outside the gene matches: 1. Germline CDR1 reads SGHRS; CDR2 reads YFSETQ. The CDR3 loop reads CASSFGTSDEQYF. DNA of the CDR3: TGCGCCAGCAGCTTTGGGACTAGCGACGAGCAGTACTTC.